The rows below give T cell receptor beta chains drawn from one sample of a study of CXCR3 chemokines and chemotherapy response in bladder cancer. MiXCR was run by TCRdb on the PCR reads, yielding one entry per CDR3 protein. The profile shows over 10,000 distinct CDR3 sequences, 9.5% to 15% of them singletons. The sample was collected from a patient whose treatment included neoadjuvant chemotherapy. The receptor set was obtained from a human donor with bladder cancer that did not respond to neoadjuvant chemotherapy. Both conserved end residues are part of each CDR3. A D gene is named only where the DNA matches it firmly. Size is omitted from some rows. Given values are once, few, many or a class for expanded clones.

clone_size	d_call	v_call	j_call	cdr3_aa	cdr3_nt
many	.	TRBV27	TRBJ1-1	CASSSDYRVTEAFF	TGTGCCAGCAGTTCCGACTACAGGGTAACTGAAGCTTTCTTT
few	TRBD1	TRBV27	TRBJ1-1	CASSTHRGGTEAFF	TGTGCCAGCAGTACCCACAGGGGAGGGACTGAAGCTTTCTTT
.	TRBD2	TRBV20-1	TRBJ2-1	CSASSSGGLNEQFF	TGCAGTGCTAGTTCGAGCGGGGGACTCAATGAGCAGTTCTTC
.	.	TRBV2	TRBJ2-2	CASRQDSANTGELFF	TGTGCCAGCAGACAGGACTCCGCGAACACCGGGGAGCTGTTTTTT
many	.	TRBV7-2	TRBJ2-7	CASSLSRGGDEQYF	TGTGCCAGCAGCTTATCGCGGGGTGGAGACGAGCAGTACTTC
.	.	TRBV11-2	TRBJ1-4	CASSLEGGTNEKLFF	TGTGCCAGCAGCTTAGAGGGGGGGACTAATGAAAAACTGTTTTTT
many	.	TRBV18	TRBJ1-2	CASSPLGGRGKVPLLHYGYTF	TGTGCCAGCTCACCACTCGGCGGGCGAGGGAAGGTCCCCTTACTGCACTATGGCTACACCTTC
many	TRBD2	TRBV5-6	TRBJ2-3	CASSSAGGTDTQYF	TGTGCCAGCAGCTCAGCGGGGGGAACAGATACGCAGTATTTT
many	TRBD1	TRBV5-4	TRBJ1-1	CASTLETGTGDTEAFF	TGTGCCAGCACCCTAGAAACAGGGACAGGGGACACTGAAGCTTTCTTT
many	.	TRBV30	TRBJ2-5	CAWTGRRAGETQYF	TGTGCCTGGACTGGGAGGAGGGCCGGAGAGACCCAGTACTTC
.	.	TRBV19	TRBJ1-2	CASSIVGGNYGYTF	TGTGCTAGTAGTATAGTCGGGGGAAACTATGGCTACACCTTC
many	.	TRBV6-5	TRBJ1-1	CASSYSRPPLVSTEAFF	TGTGCCAGCAGTTACAGTCGGCCCCCCCTCGTCAGTACTGAAGCTTTCTTT
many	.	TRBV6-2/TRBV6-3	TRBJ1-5	CASGNRDGRNQPQHF	TGTGCCAGTGGGAACCGGGACGGTCGCAATCAGCCCCAGCATTTT
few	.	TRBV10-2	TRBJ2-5	CASKGKETQYF	TGCGCCAGCAAAGGGAAAGAGACCCAGTACTTC
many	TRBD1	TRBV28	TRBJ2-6	CASSSHPSNRGPGANVLTF	TGTGCCAGCAGCTCTCACCCTTCAAACAGGGGGCCTGGGGCCAACGTCCTGACTTTC
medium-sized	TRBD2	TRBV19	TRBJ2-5	CASCDLAGGRTQYF	TGTGCCAGTTGCGACTTAGCGGGGGGGCGGACCCAGTACTTC
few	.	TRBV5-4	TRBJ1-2	CASSQDGEYGYTF	TGTGCCAGCAGCCAGGACGGAGAATATGGCTACACCTTC
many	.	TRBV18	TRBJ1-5	CASSLGQFNQPQHF	TGTGCCAGCTCCCTTGGACAGTTCAATCAGCCCCAGCATTTT
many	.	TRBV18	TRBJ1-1	CASSPSGDEAFF	TGTGCCAGCTCACCAAGTGGGGATGAAGCTTTCTTT
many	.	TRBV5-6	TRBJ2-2	CATNGVAGELFF	TGTGCCACCAACGGGGTGGCCGGGGAGCTGTTTTTT
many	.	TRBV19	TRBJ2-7	CASKDSNRYEQYF	TGTGCCAGTAAGGACAGCAATCGCTACGAGCAGTACTTC
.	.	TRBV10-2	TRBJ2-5	CASSESWTQYF	TGCGCCAGCAGTGAGTCCTGGACCCAGTACTTC
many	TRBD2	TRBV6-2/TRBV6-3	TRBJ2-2	CASSYFSGGDTGELFF	TGTGCCAGCAGTTATTTTAGCGGGGGGGACACCGGGGAGCTGTTTTTT
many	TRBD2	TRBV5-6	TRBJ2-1	CASSTLGGSEAGRNEQFF	TGTGCCAGCAGCACCTTGGGGGGGTCTGAAGCGGGGAGGAATGAGCAGTTCTTC
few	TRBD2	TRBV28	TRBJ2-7	CASSSGLADSYEQYF	TGTGCCAGCAGTTCCGGACTAGCGGATTCATACGAGCAGTACTTC
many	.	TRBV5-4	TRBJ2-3	CASSLSFTDTQYF	TGTGCCAGCAGCTTATCTTTCACAGATACGCAGTATTTT
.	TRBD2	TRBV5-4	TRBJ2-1	CASSPRTSGYNEQFF	TGTGCCAGCAGCCCGAGGACTAGCGGATACAATGAGCAGTTCTTC
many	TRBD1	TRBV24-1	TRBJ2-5	CATSETTGAGETQYF	TGTGCCACCAGTGAAACGACAGGGGCGGGGGAGACCCAGTACTTC
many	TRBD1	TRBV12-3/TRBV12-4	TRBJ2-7	CASSLGTGEYEQYF	TGTGCCAGCAGTTTAGGGACAGGGGAATACGAGCAGTACTTC
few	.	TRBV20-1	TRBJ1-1	CSAEMTGTEAFF	TGCAGTGCCGAAATGACTGGAACTGAAGCTTTCTTT
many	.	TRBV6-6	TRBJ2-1	CASSYYERLLEQFF	TGTGCCAGCAGTTATTACGAGAGGCTTTTAGAGCAGTTCTTC
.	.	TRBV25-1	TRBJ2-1	CASSDSNWGRYGVGQFF	TGTGCCAGCAGTGATTCAAATTGGGGGCGCTACGGGGTCGGGCAGTTCTTC
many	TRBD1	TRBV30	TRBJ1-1	CAWRQGQLNTEAFF	TGTGCCTGGAGACAGGGACAGTTGAACACTGAAGCTTTCTTT
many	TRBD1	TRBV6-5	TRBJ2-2	CASRGQGNTGELFF	TGTGCCAGCAGGGGACAGGGGAACACCGGGGAGCTGTTTTTT
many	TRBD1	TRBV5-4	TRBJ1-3	CASSPDRAGNTIYF	TGTGCCAGCAGCCCCGACAGGGCTGGAAACACCATATATTTT
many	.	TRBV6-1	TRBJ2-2	CASSPQRLNTGELFF	TGTGCCAGCAGCCCGCAGCGGTTGAACACCGGGGAGCTGTTTTTT
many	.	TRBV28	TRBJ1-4	CASTTTNEKLFF	TGTGCCAGCACAACAACTAATGAAAAACTGTTTTTT